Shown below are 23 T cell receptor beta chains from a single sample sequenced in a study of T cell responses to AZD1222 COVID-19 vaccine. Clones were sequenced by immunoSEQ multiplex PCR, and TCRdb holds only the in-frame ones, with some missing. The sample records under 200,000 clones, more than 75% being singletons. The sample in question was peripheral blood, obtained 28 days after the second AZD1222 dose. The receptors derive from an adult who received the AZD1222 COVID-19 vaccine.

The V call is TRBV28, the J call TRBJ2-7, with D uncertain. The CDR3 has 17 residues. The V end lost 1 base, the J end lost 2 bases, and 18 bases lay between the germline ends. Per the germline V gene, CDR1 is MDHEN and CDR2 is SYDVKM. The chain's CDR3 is CASSLLLIGQVAYEQYF. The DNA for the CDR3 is TGTGCCAGCAGTTTATTGCTGATAGGGCAGGTGGCCTACGAGCAGTACTTC.

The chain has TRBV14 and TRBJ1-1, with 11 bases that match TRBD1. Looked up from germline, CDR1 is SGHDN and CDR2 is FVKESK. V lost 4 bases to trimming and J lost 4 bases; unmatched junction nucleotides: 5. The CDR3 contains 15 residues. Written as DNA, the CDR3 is TGTGCCAGCAGCCGTCCCGGGACAGGGGGCACTGAAGCTTTCTTT. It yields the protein CASSRPGTGGTEAFF.

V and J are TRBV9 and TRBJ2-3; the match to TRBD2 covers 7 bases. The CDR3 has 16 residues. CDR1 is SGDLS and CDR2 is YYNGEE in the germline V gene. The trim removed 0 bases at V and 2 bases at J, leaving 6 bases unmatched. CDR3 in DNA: TGTGCCAGCAGCGTAGAGGTGGGAGGGTACACAGATACGCAGTATTTT. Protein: CASSVEVGGYTDTQYF.

CDR3 residues: CASSLTGWNTEAFF. For the CDR3, the DNA is TGTGCCAGCAGCTTGACAGGGTGGAACACTGAAGCTTTCTTT. The V gene is TRBV7-2, the J gene TRBJ1-1; 7 bases map to TRBD1. The CDR3 is 14 amino acids. Per germline, CDR1 SGHTA and CDR2 FQGNSA. V lost 3 bases to trimming and J lost 1 base; unmatched junction nucleotides: 2.

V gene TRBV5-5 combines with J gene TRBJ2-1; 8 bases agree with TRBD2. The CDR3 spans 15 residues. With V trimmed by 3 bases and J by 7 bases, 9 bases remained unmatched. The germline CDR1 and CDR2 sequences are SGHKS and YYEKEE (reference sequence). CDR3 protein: CASSSGGREVNEQFF. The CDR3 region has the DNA TGTGCCAGCAGCTCCGGGGGGCGGGAGGTAAATGAGCAGTTCTTC.

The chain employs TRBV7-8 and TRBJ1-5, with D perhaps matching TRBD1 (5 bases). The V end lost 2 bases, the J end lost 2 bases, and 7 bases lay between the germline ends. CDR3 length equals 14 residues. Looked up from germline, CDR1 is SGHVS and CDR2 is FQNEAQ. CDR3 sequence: CASSLRDGNQPQHF. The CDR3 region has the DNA TGTGCCAGCAGCTTAAGGGACGGCAATCAGCCCCAGCATTTT.

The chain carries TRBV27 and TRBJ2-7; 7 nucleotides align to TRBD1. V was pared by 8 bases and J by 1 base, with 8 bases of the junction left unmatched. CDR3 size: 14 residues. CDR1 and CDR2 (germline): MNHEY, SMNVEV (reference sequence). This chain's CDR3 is CASRRGLGSYEQYF. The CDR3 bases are TGTGCCAGCCGAAGGGGGCTGGGGTCCTACGAGCAGTACTTC.

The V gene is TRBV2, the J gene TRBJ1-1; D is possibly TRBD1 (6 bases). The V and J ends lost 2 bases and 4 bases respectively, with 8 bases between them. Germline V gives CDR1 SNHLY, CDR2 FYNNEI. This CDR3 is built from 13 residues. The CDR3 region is CASSERGITEAFF. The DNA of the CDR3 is TGTGCCAGCAGTGAAAGGGGGATCACTGAAGCTTTCTTT.

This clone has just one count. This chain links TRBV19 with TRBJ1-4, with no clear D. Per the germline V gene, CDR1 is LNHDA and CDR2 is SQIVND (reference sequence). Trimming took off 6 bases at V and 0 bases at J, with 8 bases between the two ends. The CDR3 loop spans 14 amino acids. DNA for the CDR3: TGTGCCAGTAGCCGCTATGCAACTAATGAAAAACTGTTTTTT. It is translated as CASSRYATNEKLFF.

CDR3 protein: CASSGGQKNTEAFF. CDR3 DNA sequence: TGTGCCAGCAGCGGCGGACAGAAGAACACTGAAGCTTTCTTT. V is TRBV7-9 and J is TRBJ1-1; weak D call: TRBD1 (6 bases). The CDR3 sequence is 14 residues long. V was trimmed by 5 bases and J by 1 base, leaving 11 bases between them. CDR1 is SEHNR, CDR2 FQNEAQ, per germline (reference sequence).

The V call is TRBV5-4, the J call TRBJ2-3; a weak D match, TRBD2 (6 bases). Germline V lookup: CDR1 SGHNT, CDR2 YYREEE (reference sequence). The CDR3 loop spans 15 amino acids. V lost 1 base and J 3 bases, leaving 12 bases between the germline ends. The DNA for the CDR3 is TGTGCCAGCAGCTTGAGCGGGTCAAAGACAGATACGCAGTATTTT. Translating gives CASSLSGSKTDTQYF.

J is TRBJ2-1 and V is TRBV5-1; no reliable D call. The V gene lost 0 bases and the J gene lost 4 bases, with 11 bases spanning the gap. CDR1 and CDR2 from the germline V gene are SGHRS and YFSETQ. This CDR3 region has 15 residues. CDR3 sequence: CASSLASREYNEQFF. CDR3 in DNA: TGCGCCAGCAGCTTGGCCAGTCGCGAGTACAATGAGCAGTTCTTC.

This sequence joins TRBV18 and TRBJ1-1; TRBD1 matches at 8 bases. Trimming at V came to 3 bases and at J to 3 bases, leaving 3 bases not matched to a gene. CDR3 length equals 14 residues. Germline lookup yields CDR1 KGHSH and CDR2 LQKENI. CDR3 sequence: CASSPNRGDTEAFF. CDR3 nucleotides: TGTGCCAGCTCACCGAACAGGGGGGACACTGAAGCTTTCTTT.

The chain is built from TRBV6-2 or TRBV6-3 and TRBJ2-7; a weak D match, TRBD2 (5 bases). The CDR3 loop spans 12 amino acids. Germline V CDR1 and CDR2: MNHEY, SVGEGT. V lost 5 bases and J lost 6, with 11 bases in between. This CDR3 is CASSPPGGEQYF. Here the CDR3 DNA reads TGTGCCAGCAGTCCGCCCGGAGGCGAGCAGTACTTC.

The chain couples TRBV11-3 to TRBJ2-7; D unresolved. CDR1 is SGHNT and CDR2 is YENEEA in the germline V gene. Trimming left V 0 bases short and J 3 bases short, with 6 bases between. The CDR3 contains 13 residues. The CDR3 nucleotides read TGTGCCAGCAGCTTAGACAGAGACTACGAGCAGTACTTC. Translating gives CASSLDRDYEQYF.

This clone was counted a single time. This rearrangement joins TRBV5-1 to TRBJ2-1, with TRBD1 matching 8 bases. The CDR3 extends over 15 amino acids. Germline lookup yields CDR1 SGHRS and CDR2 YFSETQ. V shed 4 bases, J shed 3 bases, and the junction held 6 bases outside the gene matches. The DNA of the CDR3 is TGCGCCAGCAGCCCACAGGGGGTCCTCTACAATGAGCAGTTCTTC. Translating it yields CASSPQGVLYNEQFF.

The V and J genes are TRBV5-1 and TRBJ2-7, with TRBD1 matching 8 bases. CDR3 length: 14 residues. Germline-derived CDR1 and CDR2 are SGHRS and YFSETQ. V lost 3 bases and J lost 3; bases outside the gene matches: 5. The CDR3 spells CASSSPGQDYEQYF. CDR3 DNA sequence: TGCGCCAGCAGCTCACCGGGACAGGACTACGAGCAGTACTTC.

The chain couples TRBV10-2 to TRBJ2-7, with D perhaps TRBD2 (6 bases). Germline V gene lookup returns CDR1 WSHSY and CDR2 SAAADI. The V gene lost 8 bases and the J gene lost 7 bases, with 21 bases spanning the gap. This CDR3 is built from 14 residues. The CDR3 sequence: CASWERALVVEQYF. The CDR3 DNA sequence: TGCGCCAGCTGGGAGCGGGCCCTAGTTGTTGAGCAGTACTTC.

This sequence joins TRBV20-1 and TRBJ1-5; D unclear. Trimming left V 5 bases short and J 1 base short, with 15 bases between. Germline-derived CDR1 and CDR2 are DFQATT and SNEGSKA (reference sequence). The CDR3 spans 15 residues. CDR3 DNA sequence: TGCAGTGCTCGTGTGACCGGAGGGAGCAATCAGCCCCAGCATTTT. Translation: CSARVTGGSNQPQHF.

The DNA for the CDR3 is TGTGCCAGCAGCTCAGGCGATGAGCAGTTCTTC. Protein sequence: CASSSGDEQFF. V gene TRBV7-9 combines with J gene TRBJ2-1; D uncertain. Trimming removed 4 bases at V and 8 bases at J, with 6 bases between. The CDR3 has 11 residues. Germline values: CDR1 SEHNR, CDR2 FQNEAQ (reference sequence).

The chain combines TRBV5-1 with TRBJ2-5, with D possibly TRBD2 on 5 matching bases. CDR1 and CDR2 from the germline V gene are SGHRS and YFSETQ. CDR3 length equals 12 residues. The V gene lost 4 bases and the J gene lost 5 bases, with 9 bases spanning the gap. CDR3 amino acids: CASSPGEETQYF. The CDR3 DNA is TGCGCCAGCAGCCCTGGGGAGGAGACCCAGTACTTC.

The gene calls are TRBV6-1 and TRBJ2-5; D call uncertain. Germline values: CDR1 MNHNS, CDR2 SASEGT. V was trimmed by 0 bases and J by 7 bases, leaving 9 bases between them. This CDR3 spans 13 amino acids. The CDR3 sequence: CASSEATLRTQYF. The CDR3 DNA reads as TGTGCCAGCAGTGAAGCGACTCTGCGGACCCAGTACTTC.

CDR3 residues: CASSQDLSGSGEKLFF. In DNA, the CDR3 is TGCGCCAGCAGCCAAGATCTTTCAGGGTCGGGTGAAAAACTGTTTTTT. The chain combines TRBV4-3 with TRBJ1-4, with D perhaps matching TRBD1 (5 bases). The CDR3 contains 16 residues. Germline V lookup: CDR1 LGHNA, CDR2 YSLEER. V gave up 0 bases and J gave up 7 bases, with 15 bases separating them.